The 8 T cell receptor beta chains reported below all come from one sample, sequenced in a study of technical replicates of blood from a few donors. Measured with immunoSEQ multiplex PCR; TCRdb has only the in-frame clones, and not every one. This repertoire shows about 71,000 clones, approximately 87% found once; its top ten account for 4% to 5%. The specimen sequenced was PBMCs. The receptors originated from a human donor in good health. Some clones in this sample may be carry-over from other donors' samples.

The V call is TRBV5-1, the J call TRBJ2-7; a weak D match, TRBD1 (6 bases). Germline V lookup: CDR1 SGHRS, CDR2 YFSETQ. This CDR3 has 14 amino acids. Trimming removed 1 base from V and 5 bases from J, with 13 bases in between. CDR3 sequence (DNA): TGCGCCAGCAGCTTGAGGGCAGGGGTGCACGAGCAGTACTTC. Translating gives CASSLRAGVHEQYF.

The rearrangement uses TRBV10-3 and TRBJ2-1; TRBD2 aligns across 7 bases. The V gene end was trimmed by 10 bases and the J gene end by 7 bases; junction bases not matched to a gene: 19. This CDR3 is 16 amino acids long. Per germline, CDR1 ENHRY and CDR2 SYGVKD. CDR3 amino acids: CANADGWGEGSNEQFF. CDR3 DNA: TGTGCCAACGCAGACGGCTGGGGGGAGGGCAGTAATGAGCAGTTCTTC.

This clone occurred once. The genes are TRBV19 and TRBJ2-2; TRBD1 matches 11 bases. Germline V lookup: CDR1 LNHDA, CDR2 SQIVND (reference sequence). The CDR3 runs 16 residues. V gave up 4 bases and J gave up 7 bases; unmatched junction bases: 8. The CDR3: CASSKGQGESIGELFF. Written as DNA, the CDR3 is TGTGCCAGTAGTAAGGGACAGGGGGAAAGCATCGGGGAGCTGTTTTTT.

The rearrangement links TRBV6-1 to TRBJ1-1, with D possibly matching TRBD1 (5 bases). Germline V gene lookup returns CDR1 MNHNS and CDR2 SASEGT. This CDR3 is 14 amino acids long. Deletions cut 0 bases from V and 4 bases from J, with 9 bases between. The CDR3 bases are TGTGCCAGCAGTGAAGCGGGGGGAGCCACTGAAGCTTTCTTT. This translates into CASSEAGGATEAFF.

This chain links TRBV4-1 with TRBJ1-5, with TRBD1 matching 8 bases. CDR3 size: 16 residues. The V gene's germline CDR1 is MGHRA and CDR2 YSYEKL. J lost 4 bases, V lost 3 bases, and 8 bases had no gene match. CDR3 residues: CASSHFDRGGNQPQHF. The CDR3 bases are TGCGCCAGCAGCCATTTCGACAGGGGTGGGAATCAGCCCCAGCATTTT.

The gene calls are TRBV27 and TRBJ2-7; 13 bases are a match to TRBD2. CDR3 length: 18 residues. Germline CDR1 and CDR2: MNHEY and SMNVEV (reference sequence). The V and J ends lost 7 bases and 0 bases, in that order; junction bases with no gene match: 12. The chain's CDR3 is CASTPGTSGTKRSYEQYF. CDR3 DNA sequence: TGTGCCAGCACCCCCGGGACTAGCGGGACCAAACGCTCCTACGAGCAGTACTTC.

This clone has only a few counts. Other DNA sequences in the same sample also yield this CDR3. The V and J genes are TRBV18 and TRBJ2-2; D possibly corresponds to TRBD1 (5 bases). The V gene lost 2 bases and the J gene lost 1 base, with 5 bases spanning the gap. This CDR3 is built from 14 residues. Per the germline V gene, CDR1 is KGHSH and CDR2 is LQKENI. The CDR3: CASSPDRNTGELFF. The DNA for the CDR3 is TGTGCCAGCTCACCAGACAGGAACACCGGGGAGCTGTTTTTT.

The chain combines TRBV7-8 with TRBJ1-5; D remains ambiguous. The germline gives CDR1 SGHVS, CDR2 FQNEAQ. V was cut by 0 bases and J by 2 bases, with 5 bases left in between. The length of the CDR3 is 14 residues. The CDR3 DNA reads TGTGCCAGCAGCTTAGCAGAGGGCAATCAGCCCCAGCATTTT. It yields the protein CASSLAEGNQPQHF. Based on the CDR3 plus reference TRBV7-8 and TRBJ1-5, the full variable domain is GAGVSQSPRYKVAKRGQDVALRCDPISGHVSLFWYQQALGQGPEFLTYFQNEAQLDKSGLPSDRFFAERPEGSVSTLKIQRTQQEDSAVYLCASSLAEGNQPQHFGDGTRLSIL.